These T cell receptor beta chains were read from a single sample in a study of graft-versus-host responses after intestinal transplantation. Which antigens these TCRs recognize remains unknown. Sequenced by immunoSEQ multiplex PCR; TCRdb stores in-frame clones only, minus some. This sample yields about 93,000 clones, of which roughly 93% are seen a single time; 0.45% to 0.6% belongs to the top ten. Sequenced material: unstimulated CD8+ T cells sorted from spleen or lymph node cells, taken before intestinal transplant. The source is a human donor who received an intestinal transplant. CDR3s include the opening cysteine and the closing phenylalanine or tryptophan. Fields, in order: CDR3 DNA, CDR3 protein, D gene, V gene, clone size, J gene. A D gene is named only where the DNA matches it firmly. Clone size is shown for a subset of rows, as once, few, many or a class of expanded clone.

TGTGCCAGCAGCTCGAGGGACAGGGGGTACGAGCAGTACTTC	CASSSRDRGYEQYF	TRBD1	TRBV11-3	NA	TRBJ2-7
TGTGCCAGCAGCTCCCCCGCAGGGGACCAGCAGTACTTC	CASSSPAGDQQYF	NA	TRBV7-9	NA	TRBJ2-7
TGTGCCAGCAGCGCGCTGCGGGGACCAAAAAACTACAATGAGCAGTTCTTC	CASSALRGPKNYNEQFF	NA	TRBV9	NA	TRBJ2-1
TGTGCCAGCAGCCACACCGACTCTATCTATGGCTACACCTTC	CASSHTDSIYGYTF	NA	TRBV7-9	NA	TRBJ1-2
TGTGCCAGCACTCCGGGGATTGATACGCAGTATTTT	CASTPGIDTQYF	NA	TRBV7-9	NA	TRBJ2-3
TGTGCCAGTAGTATTGGGACAGCGAACACTGAAGCTTTCTTT	CASSIGTANTEAFF	TRBD1	TRBV19	NA	TRBJ1-1
TGTGCCTGGAGTGAAGACAACACGGCGTATAGTGGCTACACCTTC	CAWSEDNTAYSGYTF	NA	TRBV30	NA	TRBJ1-2
TGTGCCAGCAGTTTCCTAGCGGGGGACTACAATGAGCAGTTCTTC	CASSFLAGDYNEQFF	TRBD2	TRBV2	NA	TRBJ2-1
TGTGCCAGTAGTATATCAGGGGGCTACAATCAGCCCCAGCATTTT	CASSISGGYNQPQHF	TRBD1	TRBV19	NA	TRBJ1-5
TGTGCCAGCAGTGGAGGTGCGGGGGGGCCATTGAACACCGGGGAGCTGTTTTTT	CASSGGAGGPLNTGELFF	TRBD2	TRBV2	once	TRBJ2-2
TGCGCCAGCAGCACGCAGGAAGGGGATAACTCCTACGAGCAGTACTTC	CASSTQEGDNSYEQYF	NA	TRBV4-3	NA	TRBJ2-7
TGTGCCAGTAGTCCGGACAGTGGGGACACAGATACGCAGTATTTT	CASSPDSGDTDTQYF	NA	TRBV19	once	TRBJ2-3
TGTGCCAGCAGTTCCTACCGAGGCAATTATTCACCCCTCCACTTT	CASSSYRGNYSPLHF	NA	TRBV27	NA	TRBJ1-6
TGTGCCAGCAGAATACAGGGTTGGGGCCTTAGCAATCAGCCCCAGCATTTT	CASRIQGWGLSNQPQHF	NA	TRBV27	NA	TRBJ1-5
TGTGCCATCAGTGAATCGGGAGAGACCTACGAGCAGTACTTC	CAISESGETYEQYF	NA	TRBV10-3	NA	TRBJ2-7
TGTGCCAGTAGTATCCTTATATACAATGAGCAGTTCTTC	CASSILIYNEQFF	NA	TRBV19	NA	TRBJ2-1
TGCGCCAGCTCTTTAGCGGGAGATTTCGGCGAGCAGTACTTC	CASSLAGDFGEQYF	TRBD2	TRBV10-2	NA	TRBJ2-7
TGTGCCAGCAGTTACTCGATGTCTAGCGAGGGCTACGAGCAGTACTTC	CASSYSMSSEGYEQYF	NA	TRBV6-5	NA	TRBJ2-7
TGCAGCGTTGACAGGGGGTCTAACTATGGCTACACCTTC	CSVDRGSNYGYTF	TRBD1	TRBV29-1	NA	TRBJ1-2
TGTGCCAGCAGCTTAGTCCCAGTCACAGATACGCAGTATTTT	CASSLVPVTDTQYF	NA	TRBV7-9	NA	TRBJ2-3
TGCAGCGTTGAAGGCGGGGGCATATCCTACAATGAGCAGTTCTTC	CSVEGGGISYNEQFF	NA	TRBV29-1	NA	TRBJ2-1
TGTGCCAGCAAGAGGAGTAGCGCCCCAGATACGCAGTATTTT	CASKRSSAPDTQYF	NA	TRBV27	NA	TRBJ2-3
TGTGCCAGCCAGGGGGACACAACTAGCACAGATACGCAGTATTTT	CASQGDTTSTDTQYF	TRBD1	TRBV27	NA	TRBJ2-3
TGCGCCAGCAGCCAAGACGAAAGGGGGGGGGCCCGAGGCTACACCTTC	CASSQDERGGARGYTF	NA	TRBV4-1	NA	TRBJ1-2